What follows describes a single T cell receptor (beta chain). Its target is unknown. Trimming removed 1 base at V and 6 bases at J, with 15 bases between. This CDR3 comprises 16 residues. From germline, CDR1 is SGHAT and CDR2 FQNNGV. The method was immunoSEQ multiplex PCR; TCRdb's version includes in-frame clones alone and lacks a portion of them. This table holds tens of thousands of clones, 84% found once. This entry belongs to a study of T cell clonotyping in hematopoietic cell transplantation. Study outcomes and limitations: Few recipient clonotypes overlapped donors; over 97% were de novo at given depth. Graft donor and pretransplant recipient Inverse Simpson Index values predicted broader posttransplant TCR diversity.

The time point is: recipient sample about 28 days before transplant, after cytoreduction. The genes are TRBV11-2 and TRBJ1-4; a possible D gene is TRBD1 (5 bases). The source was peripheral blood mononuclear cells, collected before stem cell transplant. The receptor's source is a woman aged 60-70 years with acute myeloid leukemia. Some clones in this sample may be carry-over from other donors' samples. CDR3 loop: CASSLVTRMGDEKLFF. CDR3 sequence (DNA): TGTGCCAGCAGCTTAGTTACGAGAATGGGGGATGAAAAACTGTTTTTT.